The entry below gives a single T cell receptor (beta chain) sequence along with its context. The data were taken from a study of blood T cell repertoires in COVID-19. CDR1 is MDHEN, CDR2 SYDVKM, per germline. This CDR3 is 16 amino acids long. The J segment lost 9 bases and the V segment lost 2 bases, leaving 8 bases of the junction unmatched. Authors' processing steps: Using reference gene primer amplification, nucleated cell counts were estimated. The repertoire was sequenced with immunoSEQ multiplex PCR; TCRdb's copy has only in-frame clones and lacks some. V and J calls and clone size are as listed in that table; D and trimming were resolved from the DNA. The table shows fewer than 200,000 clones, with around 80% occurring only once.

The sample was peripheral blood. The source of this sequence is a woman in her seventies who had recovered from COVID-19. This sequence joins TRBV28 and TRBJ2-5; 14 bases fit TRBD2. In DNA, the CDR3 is TGTGCCAGCAGTTTAGGCCCCTGGACTAGCGGGAGGCCCCAGTACTTC. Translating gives CASSLGPWTSGRPQYF. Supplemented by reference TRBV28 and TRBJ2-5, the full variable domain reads DVKVTQSSRYLVKRTGEKVFLECVQDMDHENMFWYRQDPGLGLRLIYFSYDVKMKEKGDIPEGYSVSREKKERFSLILESASTNQTSMYLCASSLGPWTSGRPQYFGPGTRLLVL.